This paragraph reports one T cell receptor (beta chain). Its cognate antigen is unknown. No donor had other autoimmune disease, uncontrolled infection, pregnancy or lactation. The diagnostic workup employed clinical symptoms, serum thyroxine, TRAb, thyroid ultrasound and orbital computed tomography. Trimming stripped 0 bases from V and 5 bases from J, with 15 bases between. Per the germline V gene, CDR1 is KGHDR and CDR2 is SFDVKD. The CDR3 totals 16 residues. This sample is part of a study of Graves' ophthalmopathy and Graves' hyperthyroidism. The study amplified TCR beta CDR3 regions using RNA transcripts. Second-round multiplex PCR came after first-round RT-PCR with HTBI primers. TCRdb ran MiXCR on the multiplex PCR reads and lists one entry per CDR3 protein. This sample has approximately 210,000 distinct CDR3 sequences, with approximately 29% found just once. Study observations and caveats: Sensitivity reached 87.88% and specificity around 81% for a 13-signature model separating ophthalmopathy from stable hyperthyroidism. Most thyroid clonotypes with frequency above 0.001 were detected in blood too.

Sequencing was done on a sample of peripheral blood. The chain couples TRBV24-1 to TRBJ1-1; D possibly corresponds to TRBD1 (5 bases). This receptor was taken from a man in his fifties with Graves' ophthalmopathy. CDR3 region: CATSDLRRGPRTEAFF. As DNA, the CDR3 is TGTGCCACCAGTGATTTGCGGAGGGGCCCCAGGACTGAAGCTTTCTTT.